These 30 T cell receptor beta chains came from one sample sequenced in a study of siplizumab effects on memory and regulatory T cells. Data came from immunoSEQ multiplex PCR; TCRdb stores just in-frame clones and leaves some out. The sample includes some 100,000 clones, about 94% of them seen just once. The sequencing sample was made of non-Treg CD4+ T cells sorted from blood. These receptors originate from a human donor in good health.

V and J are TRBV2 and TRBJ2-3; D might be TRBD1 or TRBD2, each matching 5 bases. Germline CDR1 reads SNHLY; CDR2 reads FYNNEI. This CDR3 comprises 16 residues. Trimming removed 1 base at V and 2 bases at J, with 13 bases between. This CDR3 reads CASSEGQGAITDTQYF. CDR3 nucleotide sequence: TGTGCCAGCAGTGAAGGGCAGGGAGCCATCACAGATACGCAGTATTTT.

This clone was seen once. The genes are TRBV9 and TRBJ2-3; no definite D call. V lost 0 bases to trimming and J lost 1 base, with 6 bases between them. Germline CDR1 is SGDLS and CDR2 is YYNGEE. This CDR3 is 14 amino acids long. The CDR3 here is CASSVEAGTDTQYF. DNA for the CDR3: TGTGCCAGCAGCGTAGAGGCTGGCACAGATACGCAGTATTTT. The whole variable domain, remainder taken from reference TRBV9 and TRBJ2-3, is DSGVTQTPKHLITATGQRVTLRCSPRSGDLSVYWYQQSLDQGLQFLIQYYNGEERAKGNILERFSAQQFPDLHSELNLSSLELGDSALYFCASSVEAGTDTQYFGPGTRLTVL.

CDR3 DNA: TGTGCCAGCAAGCTAGCGGGAAACGAGCAGTACTTC. It translates to CASKLAGNEQYF. V and J are TRBV2 and TRBJ2-7, with TRBD2 matching over 9 bases. Germline V gene lookup returns CDR1 SNHLY and CDR2 FYNNEI. Trimming removed 7 bases from V and 5 bases from J; junction bases left unmatched: 3. This CDR3 has 12 amino acids.

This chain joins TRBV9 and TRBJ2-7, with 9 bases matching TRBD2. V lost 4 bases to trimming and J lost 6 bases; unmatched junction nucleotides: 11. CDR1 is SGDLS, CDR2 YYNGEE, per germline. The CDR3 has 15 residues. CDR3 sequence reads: CASSPHTREGSEQYF. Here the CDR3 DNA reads TGTGCCAGCAGCCCCCACACGCGGGAGGGATCCGAGCAGTACTTC.

CDR3 region: CASKLGSSNQPQHF. The CDR3 DNA follows: TGTGCCAGCAAGTTAGGCTCTAGCAATCAGCCCCAGCATTTT. The V call is TRBV2, the J call TRBJ1-5; D not certain. The CDR3 sequence is 14 residues long. V was pared by 7 bases and J by 0 bases, with 10 bases between. Germline CDR1 reads SNHLY; CDR2 reads FYNNEI. Full variable domain (missing parts from reference TRBV2 and TRBJ1-5): EPEVTQTPSHQVTQMGQEVILRCVPISNHLYFYWYRQILGQKVEFLVSFYNNEISEKSEIFDDQFSVERPDGSNFTLKIRSTKLEDSAMYFCASKLGSSNQPQHFGDGTRLSIL.

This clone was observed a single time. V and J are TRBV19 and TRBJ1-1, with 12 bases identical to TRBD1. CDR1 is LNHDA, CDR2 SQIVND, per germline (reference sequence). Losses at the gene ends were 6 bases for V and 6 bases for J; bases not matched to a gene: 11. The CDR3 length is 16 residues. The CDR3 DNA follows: TGTGCCAGTAGCGGGACAGGGGGCGCGATCGGGCCTGAAGCTTTCTTT. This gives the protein CASSGTGGAIGPEAFF.

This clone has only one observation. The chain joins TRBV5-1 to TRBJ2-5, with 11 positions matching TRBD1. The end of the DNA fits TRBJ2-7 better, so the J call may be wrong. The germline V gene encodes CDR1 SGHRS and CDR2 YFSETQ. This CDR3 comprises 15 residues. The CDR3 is CASSSWTGGPYEQYF. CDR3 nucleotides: TGCGCCAGCAGCTCCTGGACAGGGGGCCCCTACGAGCAGTACTTC.

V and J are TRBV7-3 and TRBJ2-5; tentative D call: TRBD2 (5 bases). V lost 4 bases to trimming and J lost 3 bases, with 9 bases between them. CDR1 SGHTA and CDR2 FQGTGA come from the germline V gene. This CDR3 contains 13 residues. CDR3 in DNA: TGTGCCAGCAGCTCTACTAGAGAAGAGACCCAGTACTTC. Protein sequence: CASSSTREETQYF.

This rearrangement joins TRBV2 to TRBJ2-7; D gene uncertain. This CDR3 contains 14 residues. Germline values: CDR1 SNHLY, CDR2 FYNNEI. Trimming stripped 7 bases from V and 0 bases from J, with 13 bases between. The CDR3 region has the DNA TGTGCCAGCACTCGAGACGGCGCCTCCTACGAGCAGTACTTC. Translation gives CASTRDGASYEQYF. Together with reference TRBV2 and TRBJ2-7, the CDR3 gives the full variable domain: EPEVTQTPSHQVTQMGQEVILRCVPISNHLYFYWYRQILGQKVEFLVSFYNNEISEKSEIFDDQFSVERPDGSNFTLKIRSTKLEDSAMYFCASTRDGASYEQYFGPGTRLTVT.

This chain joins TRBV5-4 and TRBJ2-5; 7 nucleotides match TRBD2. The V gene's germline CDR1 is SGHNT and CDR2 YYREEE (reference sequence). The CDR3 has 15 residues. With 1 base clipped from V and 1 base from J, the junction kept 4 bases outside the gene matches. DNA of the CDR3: TGTGCCAGCAGCTTGTTCCTAGCGGCCCAAGAGACCCAGTACTTC. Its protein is CASSLFLAAQETQYF.

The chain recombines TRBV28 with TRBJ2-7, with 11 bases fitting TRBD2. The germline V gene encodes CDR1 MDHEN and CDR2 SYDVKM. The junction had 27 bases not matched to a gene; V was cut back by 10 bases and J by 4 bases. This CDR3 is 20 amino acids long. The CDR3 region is CATLQAGEALAGEKLYEQYF. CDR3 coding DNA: TGTGCCACGTTACAAGCCGGCGAAGCACTAGCGGGAGAAAAGCTGTACGAGCAGTACTTC.

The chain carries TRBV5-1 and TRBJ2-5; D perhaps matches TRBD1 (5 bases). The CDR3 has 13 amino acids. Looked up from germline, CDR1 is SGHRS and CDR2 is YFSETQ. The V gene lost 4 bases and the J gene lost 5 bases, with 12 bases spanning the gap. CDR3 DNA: TGCGCCAGCAGCAAGGACACCATTGAGACCCAGTACTTC. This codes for CASSKDTIETQYF.

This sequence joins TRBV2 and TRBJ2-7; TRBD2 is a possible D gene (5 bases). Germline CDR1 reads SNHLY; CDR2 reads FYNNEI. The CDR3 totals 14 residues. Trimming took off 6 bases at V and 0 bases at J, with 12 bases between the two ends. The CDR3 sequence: CASRYLAGSYEQYF. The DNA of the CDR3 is TGTGCCAGCAGGTACCTGGCGGGCTCCTACGAGCAGTACTTC.

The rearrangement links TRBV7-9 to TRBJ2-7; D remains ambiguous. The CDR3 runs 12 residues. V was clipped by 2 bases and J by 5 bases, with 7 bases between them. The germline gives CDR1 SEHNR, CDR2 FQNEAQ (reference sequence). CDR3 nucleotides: TGTGCCAGCAGCTTACTTTCGGACGAGCAGTACTTC. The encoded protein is CASSLLSDEQYF.

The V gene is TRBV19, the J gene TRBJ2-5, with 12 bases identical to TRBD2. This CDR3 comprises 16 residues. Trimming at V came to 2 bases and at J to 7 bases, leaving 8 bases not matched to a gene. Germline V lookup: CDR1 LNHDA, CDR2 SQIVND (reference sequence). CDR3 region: CASSIPASGRVVTQYF. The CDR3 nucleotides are TGTGCCAGTAGTATACCAGCTAGCGGGAGGGTTGTGACCCAGTACTTC.

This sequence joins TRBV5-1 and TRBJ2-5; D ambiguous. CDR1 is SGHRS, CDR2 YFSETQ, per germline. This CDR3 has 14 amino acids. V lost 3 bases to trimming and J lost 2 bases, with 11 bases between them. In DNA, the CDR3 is TGCGCCAGCAGCTCCCCTTTGGCTCAAGAGACCCAGTACTTC. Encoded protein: CASSSPLAQETQYF.

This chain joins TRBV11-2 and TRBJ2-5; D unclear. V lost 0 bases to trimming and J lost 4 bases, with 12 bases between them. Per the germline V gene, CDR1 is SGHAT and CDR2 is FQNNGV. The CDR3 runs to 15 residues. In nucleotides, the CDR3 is TGTGCCAGCAGCTTAGATCAGATCCGCCCAGAGACCCAGTACTTC. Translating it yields CASSLDQIRPETQYF.

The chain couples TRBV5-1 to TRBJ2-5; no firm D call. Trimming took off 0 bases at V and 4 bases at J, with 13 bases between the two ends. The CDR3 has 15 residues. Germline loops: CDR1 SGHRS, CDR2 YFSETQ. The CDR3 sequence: CASSLVSPIGETQYF. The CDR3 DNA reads TGCGCCAGCAGCTTGGTCTCCCCTATCGGAGAGACCCAGTACTTC.

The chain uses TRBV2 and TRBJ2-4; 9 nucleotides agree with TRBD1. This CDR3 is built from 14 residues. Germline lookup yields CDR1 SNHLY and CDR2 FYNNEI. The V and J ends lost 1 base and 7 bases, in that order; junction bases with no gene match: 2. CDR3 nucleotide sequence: TGTGCCAGCAGTGAAGACAGGGGGCCCAACATTCAGTACTTC. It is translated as CASSEDRGPNIQYF.

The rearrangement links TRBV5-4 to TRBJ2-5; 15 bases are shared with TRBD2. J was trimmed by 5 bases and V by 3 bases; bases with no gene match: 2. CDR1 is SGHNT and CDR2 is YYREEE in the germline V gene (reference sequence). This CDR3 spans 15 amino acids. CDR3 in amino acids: CASSSGLAGGETQYF. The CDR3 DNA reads TGTGCCAGCAGCTCTGGACTAGCGGGAGGGGAGACCCAGTACTTC.

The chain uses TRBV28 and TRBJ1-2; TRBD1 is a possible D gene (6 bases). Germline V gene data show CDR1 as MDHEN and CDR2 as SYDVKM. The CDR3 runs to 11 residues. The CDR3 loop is CAEQGFSGYTF. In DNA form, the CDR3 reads TGTGCTGAACAGGGATTCAGTGGCTACACCTTC.

For the CDR3, the DNA is TGTGCCAGCAGCCCCGGAGCGGGAGGGCCTAGGGATACGCAGTATTTT. It codes for CASSPGAGGPRDTQYF. The chain couples TRBV7-3 to TRBJ2-3; 10 positions match TRBD2. V lost 5 bases and J lost 6; bases outside the gene matches: 11. Germline lookup yields CDR1 SGHTA and CDR2 FQGTGA. The CDR3 has 16 residues. The whole variable domain, filled in from reference TRBV7-3 and TRBJ2-3, reads GAGVSQTPSNKVTEKGKYVELRCDPISGHTALYWYRQSLGQGPEFLIYFQGTGAADDSGLPNDRFFAVRPEGSVSTLKIQRTERGDSAVYLCASSPGAGGPRDTQYFGPGTRLTVL.

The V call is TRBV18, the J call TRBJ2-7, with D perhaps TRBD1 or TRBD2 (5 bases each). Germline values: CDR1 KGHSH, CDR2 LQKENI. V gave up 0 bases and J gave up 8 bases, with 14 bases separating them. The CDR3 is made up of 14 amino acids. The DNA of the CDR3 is TGTGCCAGCTCACCACCCCCGAGGGGCTTCAAGCAGTACTTC. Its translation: CASSPPPRGFKQYF.

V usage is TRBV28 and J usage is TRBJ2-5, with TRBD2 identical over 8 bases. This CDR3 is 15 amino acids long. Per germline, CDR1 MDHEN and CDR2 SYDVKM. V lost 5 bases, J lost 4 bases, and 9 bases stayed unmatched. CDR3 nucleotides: TGTGCCAGCAGTCCGAGCGGGAGTGTCCGAGAGACCCAGTACTTC. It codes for CASSPSGSVRETQYF.

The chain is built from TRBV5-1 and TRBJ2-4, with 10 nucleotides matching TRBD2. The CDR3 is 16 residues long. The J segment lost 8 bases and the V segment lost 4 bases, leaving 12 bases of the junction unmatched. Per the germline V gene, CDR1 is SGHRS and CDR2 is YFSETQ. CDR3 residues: CASSPGTSASGDIQYF. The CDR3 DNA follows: TGCGCCAGCAGCCCCGGGACTAGCGCTTCGGGGGACATTCAGTACTTC.

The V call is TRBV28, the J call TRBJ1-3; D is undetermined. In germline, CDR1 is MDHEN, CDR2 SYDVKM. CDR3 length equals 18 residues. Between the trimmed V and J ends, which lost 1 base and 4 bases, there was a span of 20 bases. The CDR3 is CASSLFPSTVTAGNTIYF. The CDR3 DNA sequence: TGTGCCAGCAGTTTATTCCCCTCGACCGTTACCGCCGGAAACACCATATATTTT.

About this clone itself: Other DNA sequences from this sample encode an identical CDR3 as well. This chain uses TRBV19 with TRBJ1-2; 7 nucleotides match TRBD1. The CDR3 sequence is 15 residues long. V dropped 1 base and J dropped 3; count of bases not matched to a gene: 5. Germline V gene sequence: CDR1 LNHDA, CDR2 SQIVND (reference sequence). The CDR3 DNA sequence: TGTGCCAGTAGTATAGCCGGGGACAGCGACTATGGCTACACCTTC. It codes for CASSIAGDSDYGYTF.

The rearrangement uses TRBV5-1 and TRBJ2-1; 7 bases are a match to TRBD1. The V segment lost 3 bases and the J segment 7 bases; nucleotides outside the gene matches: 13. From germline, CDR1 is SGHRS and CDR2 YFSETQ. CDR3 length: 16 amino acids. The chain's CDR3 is CASSYEPRDRANEQFF. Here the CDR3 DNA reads TGCGCCAGCAGCTACGAACCCCGGGACAGAGCGAATGAGCAGTTCTTC. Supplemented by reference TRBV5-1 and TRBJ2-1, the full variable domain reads KAGVTQTPRYLIKTRGQQVTLSCSPISGHRSVSWYQQTPGQGLQFLFEYFSETQRNKGNFPGRFSGRQFSNSRSEMNVSTLELGDSALYLCASSYEPRDRANEQFFGPGTRLTVL.

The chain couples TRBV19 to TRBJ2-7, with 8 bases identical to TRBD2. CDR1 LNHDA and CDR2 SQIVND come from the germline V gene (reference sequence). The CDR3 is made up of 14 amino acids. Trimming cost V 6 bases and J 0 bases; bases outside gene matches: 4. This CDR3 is CASRTSGSSYEQYF. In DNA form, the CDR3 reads TGTGCCAGTAGAACTAGCGGCAGCTCCTACGAGCAGTACTTC.

This chain's CDR3 is CASIIDRDNEKLFF. The CDR3 DNA reads as TGTGCCAGCATCATCGACAGGGACAATGAAAAACTGTTTTTT. The chain combines TRBV6-1 with TRBJ1-4; 7 nucleotides agree with TRBD1. J was trimmed by 5 bases and V by 7 bases; bases with no gene match: 7. In germline, CDR1 is MNHNS, CDR2 SASEGT. There are 14 residues in the CDR3.